These 12 T cell receptor beta chains were sequenced from one sample in a study of Ad26.COV2.S vaccination and SARS-CoV-2 variants. Repertoires were generated with immunoSEQ multiplex PCR, while TCRdb's copy carries only in-frame clones and drops some. The profile shows approximately 400,000 clones, roughly nine tenths of them singletons. The material sequenced was peripheral blood, taken after recovery from COVID-19. The receptors come from a human donor who had recovered from COVID-19.

The chain uses TRBV15 and TRBJ1-5; D is perhaps TRBD1 (5 bases). Germline V gene sequence: CDR1 LNHNV, CDR2 YYDKDF (reference sequence). Trimming shortened V by 8 bases and J by 6 bases, and 17 bases separated the two germline ends. This CDR3 is built from 14 residues. The chain's CDR3 is CATRDVNYSQPQHF. CDR3 in DNA: TGTGCCACCCGGGACGTGAATTATAGTCAGCCCCAGCATTTT.

The genes are TRBV7-2 and TRBJ2-2, with D perhaps TRBD2 (6 bases). The CDR3 has 15 amino acids. V was shortened by 6 bases and J by 0 bases, with 11 bases between the two germline ends. CDR1 is SGHTA and CDR2 is FQGNSA in the germline V gene. The CDR3 nucleotides read TGTGCCAGCAGGTGGCAGCGGGCGAACACCGGGGAGCTGTTTTTT. This gives the protein CASRWQRANTGELFF.

The gene calls are TRBV5-4 and TRBJ2-2, with 8 positions matching TRBD2. CDR1 SGHNT and CDR2 YYREEE come from the germline V gene (reference sequence). The CDR3 covers 14 residues. The V and J ends lost 4 bases and 6 bases, in that order; junction bases with no gene match: 5. CDR3: CASSRGLAAGELFF. As DNA, the CDR3 is TGTGCCAGCAGCCGAGGACTAGCCGCCGGGGAGCTGTTTTTT.

This chain links TRBV2 with TRBJ2-5, with D hard to call. This CDR3 has 11 amino acids. From germline, CDR1 is SNHLY and CDR2 FYNNEI. The V end lost 3 bases, the J end lost 3 bases, and 2 bases lay between the germline ends. The CDR3 sequence: CASSDEETQYF. As DNA, the CDR3 is TGTGCCAGCAGTGACGAAGAGACCCAGTACTTC.

The chain uses TRBV5-4 and TRBJ2-1; a weak D match, TRBD2 (5 bases). Trimming removed 4 bases from V and 0 bases from J, with 11 bases in between. This CDR3 comprises 15 residues. Germline V CDR1 and CDR2: SGHNT, YYREEE (reference sequence). The CDR3 reads CASSGQADSYNEQFF. The CDR3 DNA sequence: TGTGCCAGCAGCGGCCAAGCGGACTCCTACAATGAGCAGTTCTTC.

Points on this clone: This sample also contains other DNA sequences that code for the same CDR3. The CDR3 protein is CASSRGGNTEAFF. CDR3 nucleotide sequence: TGTGCCAGCTCGCGGGGCGGGAACACTGAAGCTTTCTTT. V is TRBV18 and J is TRBJ1-1; TRBD1 is a possible D gene (5 bases). V was trimmed by 6 bases and J by 1 base, leaving 9 bases between them. The CDR3 totals 13 residues. The V gene's germline CDR1 is KGHSH and CDR2 LQKENI.

V gene TRBV23-1 combines with J gene TRBJ2-1; the D call may be TRBD1 or TRBD2 (6 bases each). TRBV23-1 is assigned to the ORF class and has an uncertain function. Trimming removed 2 bases at V and 0 bases at J, with 17 bases between. The CDR3 consists of 18 residues. CDR3 sequence: CASSQAVEGGHSYNEQFF. In nucleotides, the CDR3 is TGCGCCAGCAGTCAAGCCGTCGAAGGGGGGCACTCCTACAATGAGCAGTTCTTC.

V usage is TRBV10-1 and J usage is TRBJ1-1; 8 nucleotides agree with TRBD1. CDR3 length: 15 amino acids. Looked up from germline, CDR1 is WNHNN and CDR2 is SYGVQD (reference sequence). The junction had 4 bases not matched to a gene; V was cut back by 3 bases and J by 1 base. The CDR3: CASSDPGQGNTEAFF. The DNA of the CDR3 is TGCGCCAGCAGTGACCCTGGACAGGGGAACACTGAAGCTTTCTTT.

The sample holds a few counts of this clone. The chain is built from TRBV7-2 and TRBJ1-3, with D possibly matching TRBD1 (5 bases). Germline V CDR1 and CDR2: SGHTA, FQGNSA. The CDR3 is 17 residues long. Trimming removed 1 base from V and 4 bases from J, with 17 bases in between. The CDR3 spells CASSLEVSGLAGNTIYF. DNA of the CDR3: TGTGCCAGCAGCTTAGAAGTTTCAGGGCTTGCGGGAAACACCATATATTTT.

This clone occurred a few times. The chain has TRBV3-1 (or the pseudogene TRBV3-2) and TRBJ1-3; D gene ambiguous. V dropped 0 bases and J dropped 7 bases, with 4 bases sitting between them. Germline CDR1 is LGHDT and CDR2 is YNNKEL (reference sequence). The CDR3 has 12 amino acids. The CDR3 DNA reads TGTGCCAGCAGCCAAGAGGGGAACACCATATATTTT. Its protein product is CASSQEGNTIYF.

The chain is built from TRBV15 and TRBJ1-4; 7 positions match TRBD1. The CDR3 length is 15 residues. The germline CDR1 and CDR2 sequences are LNHNV and YYDKDF (reference sequence). V was pared by 1 base and J by 8 bases, with 7 bases of the junction left unmatched. CDR3 region: CATSRAQGGGEKLFF. CDR3 sequence (DNA): TGTGCCACCAGCAGAGCTCAGGGGGGTGGAGAAAAACTGTTTTTT.

V gene TRBV29-1 combines with J gene TRBJ2-3, with 10 positions matching TRBD2. This CDR3 has 14 amino acids. Germline CDR1 and CDR2: SQVTM and ANQGSEA. V trimming: 4 bases; J trimming: 1 base; junction bases outside the gene matches: 2. DNA for the CDR3: TGCAGCGTTGTCCTAGCGGGGGGCACAGATACGCAGTATTTT. It specifies CSVVLAGGTDTQYF.